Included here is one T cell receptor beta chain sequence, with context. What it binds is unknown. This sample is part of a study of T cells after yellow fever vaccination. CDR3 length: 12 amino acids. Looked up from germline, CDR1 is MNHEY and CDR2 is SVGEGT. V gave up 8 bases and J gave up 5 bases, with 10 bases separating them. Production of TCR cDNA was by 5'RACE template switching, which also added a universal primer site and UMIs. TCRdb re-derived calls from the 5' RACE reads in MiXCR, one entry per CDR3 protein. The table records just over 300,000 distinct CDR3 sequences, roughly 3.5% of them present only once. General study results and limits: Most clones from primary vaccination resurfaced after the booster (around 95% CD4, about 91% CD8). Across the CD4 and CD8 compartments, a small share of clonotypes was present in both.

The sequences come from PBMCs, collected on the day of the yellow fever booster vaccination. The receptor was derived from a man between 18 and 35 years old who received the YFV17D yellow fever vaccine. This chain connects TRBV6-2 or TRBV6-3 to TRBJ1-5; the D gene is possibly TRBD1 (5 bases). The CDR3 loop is CASRGTDQPQHF. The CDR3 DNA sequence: TGTGCCAGCCGTGGGACTGATCAGCCCCAGCATTTT.